This entry is about one TCR beta chain. It lacks a known antigen. No much larger clonotype is one base removed from it; base qualities were not supplied. Library prep was done by the immunoSEQ multiplex PCR assay. For the multiplex PCR, a mixture combining 60 forward primers for TCR Vbeta segments and 13 reverse primers for TCR Jbeta segments was used. The CDR3 region of rearranged TCR beta genes was amplified from genomic DNA with a multiplex PCR assay. The Illumina HiSeq System was used to sequence the amplified TCR beta libraries as 87-base-pair reads. From the authors' description of their analysis: In a later analysis, some 80 million unique TCR beta chains were counted across the approximately 640 repertoires, and roughly 11 million of these chains were shared by at least two donors. Raw reads were error-corrected and collapsed into unique sequences by a nearest-neighbor algorithm in which closely related sequences were merged to remove PCR and sequencing errors. Alignment of CDR3 sequences to IMGT reference sequences was used to assign V, D and J gene segments. For a sequence to be retained, at least a six-nucleotide match to both a V gene segment and a J gene segment was required. Rearrangements were called productive when the CDR3 lacked stop codons and stayed in frame with V and J; all others were non-productive. Following IMGT convention, CDR3 was defined as the stretch from the second conserved V-encoded cysteine up to the conserved J-encoded phenylalanine. Sequences without an unambiguous match to a single V gene segment were excluded from the earlier analysis of about 600 of the donors. An earlier analysis of over 450 of the donors classified V segments as functional when productive rearrangements were above 56.7% and as segregating when the standard deviation between donors was above 5%. A statistical classification framework was built for diagnosing cytomegalovirus status from the catalog of TCR beta chain sequences. V and J gene assignment, in a later analysis, came from comparing TCR nucleotide sequences with IMGT/GENE-DB human TR gene sequences. A later analysis assigned CDR3 sequences and most-parsimonious VDJ recombination scenarios with the TCRdist pipeline. In a later analysis, each TCR beta chain was defined by its CDR3 amino acid sequence together with its V-gene family, and reads lacking a unique V-gene family were excluded. To address suspected cross-contamination and a sequencing artifact, a later analysis removed around 600 highly shared, low-generation-probability nucleotide sequences. In a later analysis, a clonal expansion index for each public chain was calculated from normalized within-repertoire ranks of inferred template counts. In a later analysis, generation probabilities were computed using a VDJ recombination model fitted to out-of-frame rearrangements, and the results were checked against IGoR. A later analysis scored TCR-TCR, TCR-HLA and TCR-CMV co-occurrence with hypergeometric tests, applying a repertoire-size bias correction to TCR pairs. To estimate false discovery rates, a later analysis permuted the HLA or CMV assignments 20 times. In a later analysis, co-occurring TCRs were grouped using DBSCAN, with TCRdist sequence similarity added in when clustering inside HLA-allele-positive subsets. Repertoires with fewer than 30,000 or more than 120,000 public chains were left out of co-occurrence clustering, as were about five repertoires with anomalous nucleotide sharing. TCRdb obtained this table from immuneACCESS and retained in-frame rearrangements with V and J assigned. These tables miss some clones; where compared with another copy, unresolved V genes account for less than half of the shortfall, and the remainder is unexplained. V and J calls plus clone size are reproduced from that table; the DNA served to infer D and trimming. The sample records 150,000 to 200,000 clones, around 80% of which are singletons. Clones ranked in the top ten supply 1% of the sample.

These data originate in a study of cytomegalovirus exposure and HLA in healthy donors (dated by TCRdb to about 2017). Looking at the study overall: According to an earlier analysis of 587 of the donors, some 170 million T cells yielded 120 million or so unique TCR beta sequences and 276 Gb of sequence data. An early release covering roughly 580 HLA-typed donors comprised roughly 300 gigabases of sequencing data and 85 million to 100 million unique TCR sequences. Among the roughly 380 genotyped donors, roughly 80% belonged to the genetic ancestry cluster associated with self-reported Caucasian donors. The study was designed to test whether signatures of past pathogen exposure could be identified by cataloging public T cell receptors. The study profiled the T cell repertoires of about 640 subjects by immunosequencing and related them to cytomegalovirus serostatus. Along with the roughly 610-subject first cohort, a separate validation cohort of about 110 different subjects was used. To predict cytomegalovirus infection status, the study combined high-throughput TCR immunosequencing, statistical association of individual TCRs with disease status, and machine learning. A later analysis re-analyzed previously published TCR beta repertoires from about 600 donors and added high-resolution HLA genotyping to study TCR occurrence patterns. In the later analysis, no new phenotypic data were used to find candidate immune exposures; instead, reliance was placed on TCR beta sequences and their occurrence across donors. In an earlier analysis of 587 of the donors, high-throughput TCR beta sequencing was used to judge whether each TCR beta V gene segment behaved as functional or pseudogenic. Donor age, sex, ethnicity and CMV serostatus were compiled together with the repertoire data. A later genetic analysis took genome-wide SNP genotypes for about 65% of the 666 donors and used that subset as a discovery cohort. All discovery cohort repertoires had been generated on a single sequencing platform. HLA typing included class I and class II loci at four-digit resolution. The number of donors typed differed by locus, with roughly 629-640 for A, B, C, DRB1 and DQB1, 522 for DQA1, over 600 for DPA1, and around 430 for DPB1. Because of strong linkage in the cohort, roughly five DR-DQ haplotypes were treated as single units for association and clustering. Among roughly 400 genotyped donors of the cohort, an average of roughly 230,000 unique TCR beta nucleotide sequences was sequenced per donor, of which 15% to 20% were non-productive.

The cohort consisted of 600 to 750 healthy bone marrow donors. At the time of sampling, all cohort members were nominally healthy, though unrecorded immune exposures were likely present. The donor was CMV seropositive and belonged to the group of more than 250 seropositive cohort members. A peripheral blood sample was provided by each donor, and peripheral blood mononuclear cells were used for TCR beta sequencing. Genomic DNA was extracted from the blood cell samples with the Qiagen DNeasy Blood Extraction Kit. What the research found in general, with its limitations: Because the 87-base-pair reads could not distinguish some IMGT-functional V segments, including TRBV6-2 and TRBV6-3, those segments were excluded. A further reported finding was that TCR beta sequences accurately predicted the HLA-A and HLA-B alleles for most subjects in the first cohort. The cohort was sequenced for TCR beta chains only, and without alpha or paired-chain data the features that could be detected were limited. Correlated functional status among segregating V segments might reflect linkage disequilibrium, but an unknown experimental factor could not be ruled out. Because counts were too low, about 15 rarely observed V segments, including chromosome 9 orphons, were left out of the earlier analysis of some 600 of the donors. In a later analysis, several top co-occurrence clusters were reported to appear linked to parvovirus B19, influenza, CMV and Epstein-Barr virus. The classifier was reported to diagnose cytomegalovirus status with high specificity and sensitivity in both the original cohort and the validation cohort. A few of the identified cytomegalovirus-associated TCR beta chains were confirmed in vitro to be specific for cytomegalovirus antigens. CMV serostatus was the only immune exposure information available for the cohort. Presence/absence analyses assumed roughly uniform sequencing depth across donors, an assumption that may not hold. In a later analysis, the rate of TCR association differed among HLA loci, with DRB1 alleles having the most associated TCRs and HLA-C alleles having the fewest. In a later genetic analysis, fewer N-insertions in productive TCRs were reported among donors in an Asian-associated ancestry cluster than the roughly 670-donor mean. A later analysis found that HLA-associated TCR beta chains were more clonally expanded and had lower generation probabilities than equally common non-associated chains. Most TCR sequences were observed very rarely across donors, whereas some public TCRs were present in many individuals. Specific HLA alleles were associated with 18,000 or so TCR beta sequences at a false discovery rate of 0.05 in a later analysis. Because some donors lacked HLA typing at each locus, the association tests relied only on the typed subset. In an earlier analysis of fewer than 700 of the donors, most TCR beta V segments appeared in productive rearrangements about 87% or about 30% of the time, broadly matching IMGT annotations. A later analysis found that most CMV-associated TCR beta chains appeared HLA-restricted, with HLA associations seemingly driven largely by CMV exposure. When HLA alleles, especially DR and DQ, strongly co-occurred, TCR associations were difficult to assign to individual alleles. A cluster of highly shared sequence variants was judged likely to represent a technical artifact of the sequencing pipeline. In a later genetic analysis, a missense DCLRE1C variant was associated with V-gene and J-gene trimming of TCR beta chains, and the association was replicated in an independent cohort. The authors suggested that the approach could potentially be extended to other disease states and immunological phenotypes. A total of 150 to 200 TCR beta chains were listed by the study as associated with cytomegalovirus.

The CDR1 and CDR2 encoded by the germline V gene are LGHNA and YNFKEQ. V loses 0 bases at its end and J loses 0 bases; junction bases beyond the gene matches: 8. Its CDR3 holds 17 amino acids, cysteine through phenylalanine. The DNA shown is the 51-base CDR3, in frame from base 1. The receptor was isolated from a woman between 50 and 59 years old in good health and CMV-seropositive. Sequencing input: PBMCs. The rearrangement combines TRBV4-2 with TRBJ2-7, with TRBD2 matching 7 junction bases. The DNA reads TGTGCCAGCAGCCAAGAGTTGAAGAGCGGGGACTCCTACGAGCAGTACTTC. Its protein product is CASSQELKSGDSYEQYF.